The present entry profiles one T cell receptor (beta chain) with its context. The data were taken from a study of shared clonotypes between healthy human individuals. This table comes from immunoSEQ multiplex PCR, and its TCRdb copy is limited to in-frame clones, with some not included. The repertoire holds over a million clones, with approximately 78% as singletons. The clonotype originates from a man aged 18 to 29 in good health. Some clones in this sample may be carry-over from other donors' samples. Sequenced input: memory CD4+ T cells from PBMCs. The subset: CD45RA-negative fraction.

CDR3 DNA: TGCGCCAGCAGTGGTACGGTTCCTAGCAATCAGCCCCAGCATTTT. Residues: CASSGTVPSNQPQHF. This rearrangement joins TRBV10-2 to TRBJ1-5, with D uncertain. V was clipped by 4 bases and J by 0 bases, with 10 bases between them. The germline V gene has CDR1 WSHSY and CDR2 SAAADI. The CDR3 is 15 residues long.